This is a list of T cell receptor beta chains from one sample in a study of blood T cell repertoires in COVID-19. TCRdb's copy holds only in-frame clones and misses some; the assay was immunoSEQ multiplex PCR. This sample has about 410,000 clones; 86% occur once, and the top ten carry over 1.3%. Sequenced material: peripheral blood. The receptors come from a woman younger than 45 with active or convalescent COVID-19. Each CDR3 is given with its conserved first and last residue. Fields, in order: J gene, D gene, V gene, clone size, CDR3 DNA, CDR3 protein. D genes are given only for firm matches. Clone size is not always given. Where it is, it says once, few, many or a class for expanded clones.

TRBJ2-1,TRBD2,TRBV3-1/TRBV3-2,once,TGTGCCAGCAGCCAGTGGACTAGCGGTAACAATGAGCAGTTCTTC,CASSQWTSGNNEQFF
TRBJ2-7,TRBD2,TRBV5-1,NA,TGCGCCAGCAGCTTGGGACTAGCGGGCCCACCCCCCGAGCAGTACTTC,CASSLGLAGPPPEQYF
TRBJ2-7,NA,TRBV7-9,NA,TGTGCCAGCAGAAGACGGACAGACAGCTCCTACGAGCAGTACTTC,CASRRRTDSSYEQYF
TRBJ1-2,TRBD1,TRBV7-9,few,TGTGCCAGCAGCCCACTGGACAGGGGACTTGTTGCTAACTATGGCTACACCTTC,CASSPLDRGLVANYGYTF
TRBJ1-6,TRBD1,TRBV18,NA,TGTGCCAGCTCACCCCCGGGACAGGATAATTCACCCCTCCACTTT,CASSPPGQDNSPLHF
TRBJ1-2,TRBD1,TRBV9,once,TGTGCCAGCAGCGTAGAGACAGGGGCGTATGGCTACACCTTC,CASSVETGAYGYTF
TRBJ1-5,NA,TRBV6-4,few,TGTGCCAGCAGTGTTAGCAGGGGTCAGCCCCAGCATTTT,CASSVSRGQPQHF
TRBJ2-2,TRBD2,TRBV4-1,NA,TGCGCCAGCAGCCAAGAGGGACTAGGGGGCGGGGAGCTGTTTTTT,CASSQEGLGGGELFF
TRBJ2-6,NA,TRBV11-2,once,TGTGCCAGCAGCCTAGGGCGCGGGTTTGGGGGGGCCAACGTCCTGACTTTC,CASSLGRGFGGANVLTF
TRBJ1-4,NA,TRBV5-6,once,TGTGCCAGCAGCCTGGGGAGAGGGGGATTTAATGAAAAACTGTTTTTT,CASSLGRGGFNEKLFF
TRBJ1-2,NA,TRBV27,NA,TGTGCCAGCAGCATACAGGGAAACTATGGCTACACCTTC,CASSIQGNYGYTF
TRBJ1-4,TRBD1,TRBV19,NA,TGTGCCAGTAGTACACGGGACAGTCGGGAAAAACTGTTTTTT,CASSTRDSREKLFF
TRBJ2-7,NA,TRBV5-1,once,TGCGCCAGCAGCTTGGGGGCAGGGAACGAGCAGTACTTC,CASSLGAGNEQYF
TRBJ2-3,NA,TRBV27,NA,TGTGCCAGCAGTCACCTGCGGGGCATTCAAGCCACAGATACGCAGTATTTT,CASSHLRGIQATDTQYF
TRBJ2-7,TRBD2,TRBV6-2/TRBV6-3,NA,TGTGCCAGCAGTTGGGGGGGTATCTACGAGCAGTACTTC,CASSWGGIYEQYF
TRBJ1-6,NA,TRBV27,NA,TGTGCCAGCGGAGACAGCTATAATTCACCCCTCCACTTT,CASGDSYNSPLHF
TRBJ1-1,NA,TRBV2,NA,TGTGCCGGATCACAGGGCGGATACACTGAAGCTTTCTTT,CAGSQGGYTEAFF
TRBJ1-1,NA,TRBV3-1/TRBV3-2,NA,TGTGCCAGCAGCCAAGTCGGGGGGGAAGCTGAAGCTTTCTTT,CASSQVGGEAEAFF
TRBJ1-6,TRBD1,TRBV19,NA,TGTGCCAGTAGTTACGGACAGGGGACTTCTTCACCCCTCCACTTT,CASSYGQGTSSPLHF
TRBJ1-1,NA,TRBV19,NA,TGTGCCAGCAACCCAGGGGCCGATGTGAACACTGAAGCTTTCTTT,CASNPGADVNTEAFF
TRBJ2-7,NA,TRBV14,NA,TGTGCCAGCAGCCAAGAAGTAGGGGTCCCAGGGGCCTACGAGCAGTACTTC,CASSQEVGVPGAYEQYF
TRBJ2-3,NA,TRBV11-2,NA,TGTGCCAGCAGCTTACGGCCGCCAGGAAGCACAGATACGCAGTATTTT,CASSLRPPGSTDTQYF
TRBJ1-6,NA,TRBV7-9,NA,TGTGCCAGCAACATCAAGGGACTTGGTAATTCACCCCTCCACTTT,CASNIKGLGNSPLHF
TRBJ2-7,NA,TRBV30,NA,TGTGCCTGGAGGAAATTTGGCGGTCACTACGAGCAGTACTTC,CAWRKFGGHYEQYF
TRBJ1-4,NA,TRBV4-2,NA,TGTGCCAGCGAAGGCACAGGCGCAACTAATGAAAAACTGTTTTTT,CASEGTGATNEKLFF
TRBJ2-1,TRBD2,TRBV7-2,NA,TGTGCCAGCAGGCGACCAGCGGGAGGGCCGGTCGATGAGCAGTTCTTC,CASRRPAGGPVDEQFF
TRBJ2-7,TRBD1,TRBV3-1/TRBV3-2,NA,TGTGCCAGCAGCCATCGACAGGGGGGGCCCTACGAGCAGTACTTC,CASSHRQGGPYEQYF
TRBJ1-5,NA,TRBV4-1,few,TGCGCCAGCAGCCACGACACCGGGGGGCTAAATCAGCCCCAGCATTTT,CASSHDTGGLNQPQHF
TRBJ2-7,NA,TRBV29-1,NA,TGCAGCGGCCGAGGAGTAGGGGAAGGGAACGAGCAGTACTTC,CSGRGVGEGNEQYF
TRBJ1-2,TRBD1,TRBV5-1,NA,TGCGCCAGCAGCTTGACGTCGCGGACAGGGGCCAATTCCCTAAACTATGGCTACACCTTC,CASSLTSRTGANSLNYGYTF
TRBJ2-1,NA,TRBV30,NA,TGTGCCTGGACGGGCAGGGGCTACGGGAATGAGCAGTTCTTC,CAWTGRGYGNEQFF
TRBJ1-1,NA,TRBV5-1,NA,TGCGCCAGCAGTTCGAAACAGGGAATGAACACTGAAGCTTTCTTT,CASSSKQGMNTEAFF
TRBJ2-5,NA,TRBV25-1,NA,TGTGCCAGCAGTGATGTAGTGTACGGCCAAGAGACCCAGTACTTC,CASSDVVYGQETQYF
TRBJ2-5,NA,TRBV10-2,NA,TGCGCCAGCAGAGATAACTTTCGACTGCACCAAGAGACCCAGTACTTC,CASRDNFRLHQETQYF
TRBJ1-4,NA,TRBV2,NA,TGTGCCAGCAGACCTACGCTCGCTAATGAAAAACTGTTTTTT,CASRPTLANEKLFF
TRBJ1-1,NA,TRBV10-2,NA,TGCGCCAGCAGCAGGCAGGGTAACACTGAAGCTTTCTTT,CASSRQGNTEAFF
TRBJ2-3,TRBD1,TRBV30,NA,TGTGCCTGGAGTGTCTACTCGACAGGGGGCGAGGGGTATTTT,CAWSVYSTGGEGYF
TRBJ2-1,TRBD2,TRBV27,NA,TGTGCCAGCAGTTTATCGGGGCCCAGCGGGAGGTGGGATCCCTACAATGAGCAGTTCTTC,CASSLSGPSGRWDPYNEQFF
TRBJ2-1,NA,TRBV1,NA,TGCACCAGCAGCTGGGTGGGAGGGGACCGGACCGTCGAGTTTTACAATGAGCAGTTCTTC,CTSSWVGGDRTVEFYNEQFF
TRBJ1-3,NA,TRBV19,NA,TGTGCCAGTCCTGAGGCGGGCGCTTCGGGAAACACCATATATTTT,CASPEAGASGNTIYF
TRBJ2-1,NA,TRBV5-1,NA,TGCGCCAGCAGCCCCCGGGACTCCTCCTACAATGAGCAGTTCTTC,CASSPRDSSYNEQFF
TRBJ1-5,TRBD1,TRBV4-1,NA,TGCGCCAGCAGCCAAGATTGGGGGGACAGTTATAGCAATCAGCCCCAGCATTTT,CASSQDWGDSYSNQPQHF
TRBJ1-4,TRBD1,TRBV7-8,NA,TGTGCCAGCAGCCCTACGCGTACAGGGGGAGCTAATGAAAAACTGTTTTTT,CASSPTRTGGANEKLFF
TRBJ2-1,TRBD1,TRBV10-3,NA,TGTGCCATCAGCAATAGCAAAAAGGGGGCTGGAGAGCAGTTCTTC,CAISNSKKGAGEQFF
TRBJ2-7,NA,TRBV6-5,NA,TGTGCCAGCAGCCGACAGGCCTCCTACGAGCAGTACTTC,CASSRQASYEQYF
TRBJ2-7,NA,TRBV6-6,few,TGTGCCAGCAGAACCACTGAAGCCTACGAGCAGTACTTC,CASRTTEAYEQYF
TRBJ1-1,NA,TRBV18,NA,TGTGCCAGCTCACCAGAGTCCCTGAACACTGAAGCTTTCTTT,CASSPESLNTEAFF
TRBJ2-1,TRBD1,TRBV7-8,NA,TGTGCCAGCAGCTTGGTCCAAAGCGGATTAATAGGACAGGGCGATGAGCAGTTCTTC,CASSLVQSGLIGQGDEQFF
TRBJ1-1,NA,TRBV7-9,NA,TGTGCCAGCAGCGGGGGGTACTACACTGAAGCTTTCTTT,CASSGGYYTEAFF
TRBJ1-2,NA,TRBV3-1/TRBV3-2,once,TGTGCCAGCAGCCAAGGGACAGCCCTTAACTATGGCTACACCTTC,CASSQGTALNYGYTF
TRBJ2-7,TRBD2,TRBV20-1,NA,TGCAGTGCTAGTGAAGCTAGCGGGGCCTACGAGCAGTACTTC,CSASEASGAYEQYF
TRBJ1-1,NA,TRBV5-1,NA,TGCGCCAGCAGCTTGGCGGGGGGGTTAGGCGGAACTGAAGCTTTCTTT,CASSLAGGLGGTEAFF